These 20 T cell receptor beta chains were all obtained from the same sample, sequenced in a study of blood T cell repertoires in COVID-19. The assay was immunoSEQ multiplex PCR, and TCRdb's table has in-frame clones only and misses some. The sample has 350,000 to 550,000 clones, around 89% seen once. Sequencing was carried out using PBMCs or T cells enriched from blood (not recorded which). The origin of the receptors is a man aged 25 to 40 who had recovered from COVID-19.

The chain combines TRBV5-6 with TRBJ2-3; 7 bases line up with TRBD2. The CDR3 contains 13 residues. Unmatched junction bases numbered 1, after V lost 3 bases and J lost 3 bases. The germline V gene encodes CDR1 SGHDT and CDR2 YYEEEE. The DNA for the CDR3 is TGTGCCAGCAGCTGGGAGGGGACAGATACGCAGTATTTT. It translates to CASSWEGTDTQYF. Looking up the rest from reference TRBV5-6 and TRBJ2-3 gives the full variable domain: DAGVTQSPTHLIKTRGQQVTLRCSPKSGHDTVSWYQQALGQGPQFIFQYYEEEERQRGNFPDRFSGHQFPNYSSELNVNALLLGDSALYLCASSWEGTDTQYFGPGTRLTVL.

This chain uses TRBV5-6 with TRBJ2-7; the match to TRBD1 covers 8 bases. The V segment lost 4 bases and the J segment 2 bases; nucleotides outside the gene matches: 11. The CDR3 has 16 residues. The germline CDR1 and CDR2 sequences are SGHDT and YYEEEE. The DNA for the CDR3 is TGTGCCAGCAGCATGATTAGGGACAGGAGTACCTACGAGCAGTACTTC. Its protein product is CASSMIRDRSTYEQYF.

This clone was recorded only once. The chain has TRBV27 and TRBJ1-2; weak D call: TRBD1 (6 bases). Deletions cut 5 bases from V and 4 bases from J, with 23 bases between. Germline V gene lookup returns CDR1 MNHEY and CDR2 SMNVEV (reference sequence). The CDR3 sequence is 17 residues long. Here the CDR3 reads CASSTRQAAYVGYGYTF. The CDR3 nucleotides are TGTGCCAGCAGTACAAGACAGGCGGCATACGTCGGCTATGGCTACACCTTC.

The CDR3 is CATSDAGQGVDEQYF. CDR3 sequence (DNA): TGTGCCACCAGTGACGCGGGACAGGGGGTAGACGAGCAGTACTTC. The chain carries TRBV24-1 and TRBJ2-7; 11 bases are a match to TRBD1. V lost 4 bases to trimming and J lost 5 bases; unmatched junction nucleotides: 6. The CDR3 extends over 15 amino acids. Germline V gene lookup returns CDR1 KGHDR and CDR2 SFDVKD.

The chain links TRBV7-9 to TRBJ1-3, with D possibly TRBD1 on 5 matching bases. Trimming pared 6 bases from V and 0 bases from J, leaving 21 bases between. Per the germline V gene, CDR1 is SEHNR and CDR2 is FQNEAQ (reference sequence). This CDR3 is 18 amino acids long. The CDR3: CASRPEVDRSISGNTIYF. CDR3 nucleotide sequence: TGTGCCAGCAGGCCCGAAGTAGACAGATCAATCTCTGGAAACACCATATATTTT. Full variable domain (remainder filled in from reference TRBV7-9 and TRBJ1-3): DTGVSQNPRHKITKRGQNVTFRCDPISEHNRLYWYRQTLGQGPEFLTYFQNEAQLEKSRLLSDRFSAERPKGSFSTLEIQRTEQGDSAMYLCASRPEVDRSISGNTIYFGEGSWLTVV.

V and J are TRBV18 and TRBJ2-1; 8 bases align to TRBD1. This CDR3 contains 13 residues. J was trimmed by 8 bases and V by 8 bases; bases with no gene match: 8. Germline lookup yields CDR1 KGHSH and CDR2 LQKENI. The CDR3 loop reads CASQGQGSDEQFF. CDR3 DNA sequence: TGTGCCAGCCAAGGACAGGGATCCGATGAGCAGTTCTTC.

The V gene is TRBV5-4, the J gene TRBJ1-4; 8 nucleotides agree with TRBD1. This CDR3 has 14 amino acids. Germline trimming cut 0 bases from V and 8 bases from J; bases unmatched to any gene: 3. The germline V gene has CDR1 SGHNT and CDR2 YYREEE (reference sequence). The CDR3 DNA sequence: TGTGCCAGCAGCTTGGGACAGGGGATAGAAAAACTGTTTTTT. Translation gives CASSLGQGIEKLFF.

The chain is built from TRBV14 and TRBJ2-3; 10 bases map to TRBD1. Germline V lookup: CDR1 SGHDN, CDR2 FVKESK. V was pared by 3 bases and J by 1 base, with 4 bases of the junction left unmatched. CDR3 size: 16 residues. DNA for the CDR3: TGTGCCAGCAGCCACCTGGGGACAGGGGGCACAGATACGCAGTATTTT. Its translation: CASSHLGTGGTDTQYF.

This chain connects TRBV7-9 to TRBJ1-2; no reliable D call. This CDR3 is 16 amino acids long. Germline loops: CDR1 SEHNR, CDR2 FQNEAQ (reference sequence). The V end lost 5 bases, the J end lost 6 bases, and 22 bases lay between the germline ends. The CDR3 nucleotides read TGTGCCAGCAGCCAGAGTTTTATGGAACAGTTCAATGGCTACACCTTC. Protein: CASSQSFMEQFNGYTF.

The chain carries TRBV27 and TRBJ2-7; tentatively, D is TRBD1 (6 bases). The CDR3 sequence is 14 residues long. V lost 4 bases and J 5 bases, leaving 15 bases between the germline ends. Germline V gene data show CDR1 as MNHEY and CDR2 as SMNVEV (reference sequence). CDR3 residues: CASSSQGRWNEQYF. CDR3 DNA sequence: TGTGCCAGCAGTTCACAGGGAAGGTGGAACGAGCAGTACTTC.

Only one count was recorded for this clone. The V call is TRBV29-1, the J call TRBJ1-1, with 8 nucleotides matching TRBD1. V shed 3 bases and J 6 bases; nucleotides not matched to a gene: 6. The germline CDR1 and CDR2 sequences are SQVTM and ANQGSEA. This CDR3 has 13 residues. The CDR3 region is CSVDDRGSAEAFF. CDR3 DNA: TGCAGCGTTGACGACAGGGGAAGCGCTGAAGCTTTCTTT.

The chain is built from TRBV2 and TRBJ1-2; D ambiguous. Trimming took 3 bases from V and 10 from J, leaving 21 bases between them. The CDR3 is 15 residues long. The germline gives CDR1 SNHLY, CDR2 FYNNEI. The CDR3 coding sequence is TGTGCCAGCAGTGAGAACGCAAAGGAGGTCCAGTTCTACACCTTC. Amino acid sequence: CASSENAKEVQFYTF.

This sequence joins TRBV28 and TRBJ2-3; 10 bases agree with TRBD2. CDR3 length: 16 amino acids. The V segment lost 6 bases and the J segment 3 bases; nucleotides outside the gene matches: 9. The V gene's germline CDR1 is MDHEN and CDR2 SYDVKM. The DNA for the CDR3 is TGTGCCAGCAGCCCAATAGCGGGAGGCTGGACAGATACGCAGTATTTT. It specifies CASSPIAGGWTDTQYF.

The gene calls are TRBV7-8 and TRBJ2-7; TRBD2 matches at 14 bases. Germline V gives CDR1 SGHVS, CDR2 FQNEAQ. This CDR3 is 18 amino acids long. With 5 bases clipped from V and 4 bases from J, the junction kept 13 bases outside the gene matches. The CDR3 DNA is TGTGCCAGCAGCCCTCAGAACGTCTGGACTAGCGGGAGGTACGAGCAGTACTTC. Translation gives CASSPQNVWTSGRYEQYF.

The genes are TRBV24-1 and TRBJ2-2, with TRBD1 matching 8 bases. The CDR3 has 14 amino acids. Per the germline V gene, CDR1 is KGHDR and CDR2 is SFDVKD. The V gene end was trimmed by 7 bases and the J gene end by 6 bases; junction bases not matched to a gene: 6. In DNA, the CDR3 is TGTGCCACCAGCTTCAGGGGGCGCCCCGGGGAGCTGTTTTTT. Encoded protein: CATSFRGRPGELFF.

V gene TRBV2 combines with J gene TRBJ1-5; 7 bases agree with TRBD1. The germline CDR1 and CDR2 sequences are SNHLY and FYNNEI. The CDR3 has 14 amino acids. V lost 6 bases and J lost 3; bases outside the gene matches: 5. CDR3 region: CASSRDSLNQPQHF. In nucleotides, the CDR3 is TGTGCCAGCAGCCGGGACAGCCTCAATCAGCCCCAGCATTTT. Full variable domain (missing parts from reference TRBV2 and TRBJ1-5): EPEVTQTPSHQVTQMGQEVILRCVPISNHLYFYWYRQILGQKVEFLVSFYNNEISEKSEIFDDQFSVERPDGSNFTLKIRSTKLEDSAMYFCASSRDSLNQPQHFGDGTRLSIL.

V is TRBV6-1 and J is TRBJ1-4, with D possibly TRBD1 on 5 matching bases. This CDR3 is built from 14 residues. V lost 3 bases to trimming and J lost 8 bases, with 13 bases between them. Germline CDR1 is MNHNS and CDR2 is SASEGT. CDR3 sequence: CASSESRVNEKLFF. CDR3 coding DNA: TGTGCCAGCAGTGAGTCCAGGGTGAACGAAAAACTGTTTTTT.

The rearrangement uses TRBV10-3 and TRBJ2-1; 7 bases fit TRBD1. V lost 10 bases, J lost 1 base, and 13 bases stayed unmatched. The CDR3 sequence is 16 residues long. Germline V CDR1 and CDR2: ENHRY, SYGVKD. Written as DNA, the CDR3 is TGTGCCACGCAAACCAAAACAGGGGAATCCTACAATGAGCAGTTCTTC. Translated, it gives CATQTKTGESYNEQFF.

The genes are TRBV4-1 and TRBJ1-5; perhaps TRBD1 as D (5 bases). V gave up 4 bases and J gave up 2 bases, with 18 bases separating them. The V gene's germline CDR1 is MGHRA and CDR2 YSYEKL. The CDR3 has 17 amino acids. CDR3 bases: TGCGCCAGCAGCCTGGTTATCGAGGGAGGGGGCAATCAGCCCCAGCATTTT. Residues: CASSLVIEGGGNQPQHF.

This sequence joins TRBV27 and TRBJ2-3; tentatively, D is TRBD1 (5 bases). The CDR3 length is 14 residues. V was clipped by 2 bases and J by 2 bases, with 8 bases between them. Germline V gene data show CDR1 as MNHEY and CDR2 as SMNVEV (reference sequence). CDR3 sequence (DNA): TGTGCCAGCAGTTTACAGGGCGTCACAGATACGCAGTATTTT. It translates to CASSLQGVTDTQYF.